Following are 20 T cell receptor beta chains from one sample sequenced in a study of blood T cells in healthy people across ages. A second PCR, run for about 6 to 11 cycles, used a sample-barcoded 5' primer plus a J-beta primer mix. TCRdb redid the calling of the 5' RACE reads with MiXCR, one entry per CDR3 protein. The sample lists 500,000 to 700,000 distinct CDR3 sequences; roughly 31% were seen once. Sequencing was carried out using blood. The receptors were gathered from a woman of 80 years or more in good health.

This clonotype was seen only a few times. A single base separates this from a much larger clone, so it may be a read error. V and J are TRBV10-3 and TRBJ2-3; 7 nucleotides line up with TRBD2. The germline V gene encodes CDR1 ENHRY and CDR2 SYGVKD. There are 14 residues in the CDR3. Trimming removed 6 bases from V and 3 bases from J; junction bases left unmatched: 6. The CDR3 nucleotides read TGTGCCATCAGGGCGGGGGTCGAGACAGATACGCAGTATTTT. Protein: CAIRAGVETDTQYF.

V gene TRBV10-2 combines with J gene TRBJ2-7; the D is unclear. V was shortened by 7 bases and J by 3 bases, with 7 bases between the two germline ends. Looked up from germline, CDR1 is WSHSY and CDR2 is SAAADI. There are 11 residues in the CDR3. The CDR3 is CASTQSYEQYF. Written as DNA, the CDR3 is TGCGCCAGCACTCAGAGCTACGAGCAGTACTTC.

This clonotype was recorded many times. The J gene is TRBJ1-1, the V gene TRBV12-3 or TRBV12-4; D unresolved. CDR3 length: 14 residues. With 3 bases removed from V and 1 base from J, the gap between germline ends came to 9 bases. CDR3 sequence (DNA): TGTGCCAGCAGTTTCGGCAGGCGGAACACTGAAGCTTTCTTT. Translating gives CASSFGRRNTEAFF.

The sample holds a few counts of this clonotype. The junction departs from the called germline gene at one end, perhaps through a read error. The chain links TRBV7-2 to TRBJ2-3, with 12 bases aligning to TRBD2. CDR3 length equals 15 residues. The V gene's germline CDR1 is SGHTA and CDR2 FQGNSA. CDR3: CASSLAGGPGDTQYF. The CDR3 DNA is TGTGCCAGCAGCCTAGCGGGGGGGCCAGGGGATACGCAGTATTTT.

The chain joins TRBV5-1 to TRBJ2-5, with 7 positions matching TRBD1. The DNA end is a closer match to TRBJ2-7, so the J assignment may be wrong. Germline V gene sequence: CDR1 SGHRS, CDR2 YFSETQ. The CDR3 has 14 amino acids. CDR3 nucleotide sequence: TGCGCCAGCAGCTTGGGACAGGGACGAAGCGAGCAGTACTTC. Protein sequence: CASSLGQGRSEQYF.

Concerning this clonotype itself: A much larger clone is a single base away; this may be a read error. The chain recombines TRBV5-1 with TRBJ2-7; no reliable D call. Germline loops: CDR1 SGHRS, CDR2 YFSETQ. Trimming took off 2 bases at V and 5 bases at J, with 14 bases between the two ends. The CDR3 sequence is 14 residues long. The CDR3 DNA reads as TGCGCCAGCAGCTTAGCCGAGACGATCCACGAGCAGTACTTC. This sequence encodes CASSLAETIHEQYF.

V and J are TRBV2 and TRBJ2-7; tentatively, D is TRBD2 (7 bases). The V end lost 2 bases, the J end lost 7 bases, and 18 bases lay between the germline ends. CDR3 length equals 15 residues. Germline lookup yields CDR1 SNHLY and CDR2 FYNNEI. The CDR3 loop is CASSESMRGGGEQYF. The CDR3, as DNA: TGTGCCAGCAGTGAATCCATGAGGGGAGGGGGGGAGCAGTACTTC.

This clonotype was counted many times. The chain uses TRBV15 and TRBJ2-2, with no clear D. Germline lookup yields CDR1 LNHNV and CDR2 YYDKDF (reference sequence). This CDR3 spans 14 amino acids. V was clipped by 1 base and J by 1 base, with 4 bases between them. CDR3 coding DNA: TGTGCCACCAGCAGAGGCGGGAACACCGGGGAGCTGTTTTTT. Its protein is CATSRGGNTGELFF.

This clonotype was observed a single time. This chain connects TRBV6-4 to TRBJ2-1; TRBD1 is a possible D gene (5 bases). The CDR3 is 15 amino acids. Germline values: CDR1 MRHNA, CDR2 SNTAGT. Trimming left V 3 bases short and J 4 bases short, with 13 bases between. The CDR3 protein is CASSESVGLYNEQFF. The CDR3 DNA follows: TGTGCCAGCAGTGAAAGCGTGGGGCTTTACAATGAGCAGTTCTTC.

The table lists this clonotype with many counts. The chain links TRBV30 to TRBJ2-5, with 12 bases fitting TRBD2. The CDR3 consists of 19 residues. Losses at the gene ends were 1 base for V and 4 bases for J; bases not matched to a gene: 16. Germline assignment: CDR1 GTSNPN and CDR2 SVGIG (reference sequence). Written as DNA, the CDR3 is TGTGCCTGGAGTGCAGGCCTAGCGGGGGGGTGGACGCTGGGAGAGACCCAGTACTTC. Translated, it gives CAWSAGLAGGWTLGETQYF.

The chain joins TRBV5-5 to TRBJ1-5; TRBD1 agrees at 7 bases. Germline loops: CDR1 SGHKS, CDR2 YYEKEE (reference sequence). The CDR3 is 15 residues long. V lost 0 bases and J lost 7; bases outside the gene matches: 7. As DNA, the CDR3 is TGTGCCAGCAGCTTGGGACAGGGAACCGGACAGCCCCAGCATTTT. This translates into CASSLGQGTGQPQHF.

This clonotype has more than one count but fewer than ten. A much larger clonotype is one base distant, so this may be a read error. The chain carries TRBV28 and TRBJ2-7, with unresolved D. The CDR3 spans 11 residues. Germline-derived CDR1 and CDR2 are MDHEN and SYDVKM. V was shortened by 5 bases and J by 7 bases, with 9 bases between the two germline ends. DNA of the CDR3: TGTGCCAGCAGTCCTCACAATGAGCAGTACTTC. It codes for CASSPHNEQYF.

The rearrangement uses TRBV18 and TRBJ2-2, with TRBD1 as a possible D gene (6 bases). The CDR3 loop spans 16 amino acids. V lost 0 bases to trimming and J lost 3 bases, with 11 bases between them. Germline assignment: CDR1 KGHSH and CDR2 LQKENI. The CDR3 loop reads CASSPPGRGYTGELFF. The DNA of the CDR3 is TGTGCCAGCTCACCACCGGGCAGGGGCTACACCGGGGAGCTGTTTTTT.

This clonotype was picked up a small number of times. The gene calls are TRBV6-2 or TRBV6-3 and TRBJ1-3; D gene uncertain. The CDR3 has 13 amino acids. CDR1 is MNHEY and CDR2 is SVGEGT in the germline V gene. Trimming took 0 bases from V and 4 from J, leaving 4 bases between them. The CDR3 nucleotides are TGTGCCAGCAGTTACTCGAACGGAAACACCATATATTTT. This encodes CASSYSNGNTIYF.

This clonotype was seen ten or more times. The genes are TRBV12-3 or TRBV12-4 and TRBJ1-5, with D maybe TRBD1 (6 bases). This CDR3 contains 14 residues. V gave up 1 base and J gave up 6 bases, with 10 bases separating them. CDR3 protein: CASSLGGGSQPQHF. The CDR3 DNA is TGTGCCAGCAGTTTAGGAGGGGGAAGTCAGCCCCAGCATTTT.

The sample holds a few counts of this clonotype. The chain couples TRBV20-1 to TRBJ1-5, with a tentative D call TRBD1 (5 bases). Germline V gives CDR1 DFQATT, CDR2 SNEGSKA (reference sequence). The V gene lost 5 bases and the J gene lost 11 bases, with 28 bases spanning the gap. The CDR3 length is 16 residues. The CDR3 sequence is CSAFSSGTRTGSAQHF. CDR3 in DNA: TGCAGTGCTTTCTCTTCCGGGACTCGAACCGGTTCGGCCCAGCATTTT.

This sequence joins TRBV6-1 and TRBJ1-2; perhaps TRBD1 as D (5 bases). From germline, CDR1 is MNHNS and CDR2 SASEGT. The CDR3 is made up of 14 amino acids. V was clipped by 6 bases and J by 6 bases, with 17 bases between them. The CDR3 sequence: CASRAAGTCDGYTF. CDR3 sequence (DNA): TGTGCCAGCAGGGCCGCCGGGACGTGCGATGGCTACACCTTC.

This clonotype was counted at least ten times. This chain joins TRBV20-1 and TRBJ2-3; D call uncertain. V gave up 3 bases and J gave up 4 bases, with 8 bases separating them. The CDR3 extends over 12 amino acids. Germline values: CDR1 DFQATT, CDR2 SNEGSKA (reference sequence). CDR3 protein: CSARVVSDTQYF. The CDR3 DNA reads TGCAGTGCTAGGGTGGTCTCAGATACGCAGTATTTT.

This clonotype was found many times. A much larger clonotype is one base distant, so this may be a read error. The genes are TRBV15 and TRBJ1-5, with D possibly being TRBD1 (6 bases). The CDR3 is made up of 15 amino acids. Germline loops: CDR1 LNHNV, CDR2 YYDKDF (reference sequence). Deletions cut 5 bases from V and 0 bases from J, with 11 bases between. CDR3 nucleotides: TGTGCCACCAGCGGATGGGACACTAGCAATCAGCCCCAGCATTTT. This gives the protein CATSGWDTSNQPQHF.

For this clonotype: Given a much more abundant clone one base away, this may be a read error. The genes are TRBV5-6 and TRBJ1-1, with TRBD1 as a possible D gene (6 bases). The germline V gene has CDR1 SGHDT and CDR2 YYEEEE. The CDR3 covers 12 residues. For the CDR3, the DNA is TGTACCAGCAGCTATGCAGGGGATGAAGCTTTCTTT. It specifies CTSSYAGDEAFF.